This TCR beta chain originates from a study of blood T cell repertoires in COVID-19. As processed by the authors: Estimates of nucleated cell counts were drawn from the amplification of reference gene primers. The table came from immunoSEQ multiplex PCR; TCRdb's copy has only in-frame clones and leaves some out. D and trimming were read from the DNA, whereas the V and J calls and clone size are those reported in that table. This table has approximately 200,000 clones, 80% to 90% appearing once. This CDR3 has 17 amino acids. Germline V gene lookup returns CDR1 MGHRA and CDR2 YSYEKL. The junction had 5 bases not matched to a gene; V was cut back by 4 bases and J by 4 bases.

The chain recombines TRBV4-1 with TRBJ2-2; TRBD2 agrees at 14 bases. The sequenced sample consisted of peripheral blood. The clonotype was recovered from a middle-aged man with acute or convalescent COVID-19. In DNA form, the CDR3 reads TGCGCCAGCAGCCCGGGACTAGCGGGGGTGATCACCGGGGAGCTGTTTTTT. Translating gives CASSPGLAGVITGELFF.